This T cell receptor (beta chain) emerged from a study of graft-versus-host responses after intestinal transplantation. Study-level information: Isolated intestinal, liver-intestinal, or multivisceral transplants were what recipients had. Anti-thymocyte globulin induction preceded three to four years of tacrolimus and steroid maintenance in all recipients. Points from the study as a whole: Graft-versus-host to host-versus-graft clonal ratios in allografts were high in patients with graft-donor T cell macrochimerism. Recipient marrow harbored GvH clones, some of which surfaced first in ileum or blood.

Clones were read by immunoSEQ multiplex PCR, and TCRdb kept only the in-frame ones, dropping some. Among 25,000 to 30,000 clones listed, approximately 80% were seen once. Processing released intraepithelial and lamina propria lymphocytes from the graft tissue. As concerns this clone: Its antigen remains unknown.

This sequence originates from a human patient who received an intestinal transplant, so some T cells may come from the graft donor. The sample here was ileum tissue, taken 98 days after intestinal transplantation.

The CDR3 here is CASSVRPVDTQYF. CDR3 nucleotides: TGTGCCAGCAGCGTTAGACCTGTAGATACGCAGTATTTT. V gene TRBV9 combines with J gene TRBJ2-3; no clear D gene. The CDR3 runs to 13 residues. V was cut by 2 bases and J by 5 bases, with 9 bases left in between. CDR1 and CDR2 from the germline V gene are SGDLS and YYNGEE.